Following are 5 T cell receptor beta chains from one sample sequenced in a study of tissue T cells after allogeneic stem cell transplantation. The data were produced by immunoSEQ multiplex PCR, yet TCRdb's version contains in-frame clones alone and is incomplete. This sample has about 26,000 clones, with about 89% found just once. Sequencing used blood, obtained before transplantation. The receptor source for this set is a male donor older than 55 who later had graft-versus-host disease after an allogeneic stem cell transplant.

This rearrangement joins TRBV7-2 to TRBJ2-3; D possibly corresponds to TRBD2 (5 bases). V was trimmed by 0 bases and J by 6 bases, leaving 13 bases between them. Germline V gives CDR1 SGHTA, CDR2 FQGNSA. The CDR3 is 15 residues long. CDR3 residues: CASSLAVGAPDTQYF. CDR3 sequence (DNA): TGTGCCAGCAGCTTAGCAGTGGGAGCACCCGATACGCAGTATTTT.

The rearrangement joins TRBV19 to TRBJ2-2; either TRBD1 or TRBD2 may supply D (5 bases each). Looked up from germline, CDR1 is LNHDA and CDR2 is SQIVND (reference sequence). Trimming stripped 5 bases from V and 4 bases from J, with 17 bases between. The CDR3 is 16 residues long. This chain's CDR3 is CASSPVRDRLTGELFF. CDR3 sequence (DNA): TGTGCCAGTAGTCCTGTCCGGGACCGCCTCACCGGGGAGCTGTTTTTT.

This chain links TRBV6-5 with TRBJ1-1; D might be TRBD1 (5 bases). Deletions cut 1 base from V and 4 bases from J, with 10 bases between. Germline V gene sequence: CDR1 MNHEY, CDR2 SVGAGI. The CDR3 totals 14 residues. The CDR3 DNA reads as TGTGCCAGCAGTTACTTGGGGGGAGGCACTGAAGCTTTCTTT. As protein: CASSYLGGGTEAFF.

The V and J genes are TRBV29-1 and TRBJ1-2; no definite D call. The V gene lost 7 bases and the J gene lost 8 bases, with 11 bases spanning the gap. The CDR3 is 10 amino acids. CDR1 SQVTM and CDR2 ANQGSEA come from the germline V gene. This CDR3 is CSGLGVGYTF. Here the CDR3 DNA reads TGCAGCGGCCTCGGCGTGGGCTACACCTTC.

The J gene is TRBJ2-2, the V gene TRBV6-1, with D possibly called TRBD1 or TRBD2 (6 bases each). This CDR3 is 17 amino acids long. Germline loops: CDR1 MNHNS, CDR2 SASEGT. With 6 bases removed from V and 0 bases from J, the gap between germline ends came to 17 bases. CDR3 in DNA: TGTGCCAGCAGAGAAACCGGGGGCGTATCGAACACCGGGGAGCTGTTTTTT. Translated: CASRETGGVSNTGELFF.